These 16 T cell receptor beta chains were sequenced from one sample in a study of T cells in Graves' hyperthyroidism and ophthalmopathy. Authors of the study amplified TCR beta CDR3 regions from RNA transcripts. Carried out on the TCR CDR3, a first-round RT-PCR used the HTBI primer set. Using its own MiXCR run on the multiplex PCR reads, TCRdb lists one record per CDR3 protein. The table has roughly 710,000 distinct CDR3 sequences, about 35% seen once. Sequences were obtained from blood. All receptors come from a woman in her thirties or forties with Graves' hyperthyroidism.

Remarks on this clonotype: This could be a read error, since a much larger clone is one nucleotide away. This sequence joins TRBV9 and TRBJ1-6, with D possibly being TRBD1 (6 bases). The CDR3 sequence is 16 residues long. Germline CDR1 SGDLS, CDR2 YYNGEE. CDR3 in DNA: TGTGCCAGCAGCGTAGAGGGGGACTCCTATAATCCACCCCTCCACTTT. Encoded protein: CASSVEGDSYNPPLHF.

The sample holds a few counts of this clonotype. The gene calls are TRBV4-3 and TRBJ2-7, with a tentative D call TRBD2 (6 bases). Germline V lookup: CDR1 LGHNA, CDR2 YSLEER. This CDR3 region has 17 residues. V shed 2 bases and J shed 2 bases, with 19 bases lying between them. The CDR3 DNA sequence: TGCGCCAGCAGCCAATTTTTACACGGGACTGATGCCTACGAGCAGTACTTC. It is translated as CASSQFLHGTDAYEQYF.

This chain connects TRBV19 to TRBJ2-3; tentative D call: TRBD2 (5 bases). The CDR3 has 11 amino acids. CDR1 LNHDA and CDR2 SQIVND come from the germline V gene (reference sequence). Trimming removed 11 bases at V and 6 bases at J, with 12 bases between. Here the CDR3 reads CAVLREDTQYF. CDR3 in DNA: TGTGCCGTCCTAAGGGAGGATACGCAGTATTTT. Together with reference TRBV19 and TRBJ2-3, the CDR3 gives the full variable domain: DGGITQSPKYLFRKEGQNVTLSCEQNLNHDAMYWYRQDPGQGLRLIYYSQIVNDFQKGDIAEGYSVSREKKESFPLTVTSAQKNPTAFYLCAVLREDTQYFGPGTRLTVL.

This clonotype was detected a few times. This chain joins TRBV5-1 and TRBJ2-6; D not certain. CDR1 is SGHRS and CDR2 is YFSETQ in the germline V gene. This CDR3 has 14 amino acids. Trimming shortened V by 4 bases and J by 4 bases, and 9 bases separated the two germline ends. The CDR3 DNA reads as TGCGCCAGCAGCCCTAGAGAGGGGGCCAACGTCCTGACTTTC. Protein sequence: CASSPREGANVLTF.

CDR3 residues: CASSVGRGLESDTQYF. Here the CDR3 DNA reads TGTGCCAGCAGCGTAGGTAGAGGGTTGGAATCAGATACGCAGTATTTT. The gene calls are TRBV9 and TRBJ2-3; D perhaps matches TRBD2 (5 bases). The CDR3 is 16 residues long. Trimming took off 0 bases at V and 4 bases at J, with 15 bases between the two ends. Germline CDR1 reads SGDLS; CDR2 reads YYNGEE.

This clonotype was found once. The chain combines TRBV19 with TRBJ1-1; D unclear. Germline CDR1 is LNHDA and CDR2 is SQIVND (reference sequence). This CDR3 has 19 amino acids. V lost 6 bases, J lost 0 bases, and 26 bases lay in between. CDR3 coding DNA: TGTGCCAGTAGGCCCGGTTTAATACCGACCGAACGCCTGAACACTGAAGCTTTCTTT. Its translation: CASRPGLIPTERLNTEAFF.

V usage is TRBV6-5 and J usage is TRBJ2-6; D call uncertain. Germline V gene lookup returns CDR1 MNHEY and CDR2 SVGAGI. Trimming shortened V by 0 bases and J by 4 bases, and 7 bases separated the two germline ends. The CDR3 consists of 15 residues. For the CDR3, the DNA is TGTGCCAGCAGTTACTCGATGCCCGGGGCCAACGTCCTGACTTTC. Translated: CASSYSMPGANVLTF.

On this clonotype: This could be a read error, since a much larger clone is one nucleotide away. The CDR3 carries no conserved terminal phenylalanine or tryptophan, so it likely arises from a read error. V and J are TRBV19 and TRBJ1-2; 7 bases are shared with TRBD1. The CDR3 totals 13 residues. Germline V gene lookup returns CDR1 LNHDA and CDR2 SQIVND (reference sequence). Unmatched junction bases numbered 3, after V lost 3 bases and J lost 5 bases. For the CDR3, the DNA is TGTGCCAGTAGTATCCTGACAGGGTATGGCTACACCTCC. Residues: CASSILTGYGYTS.

The rearrangement joins TRBV2 to TRBJ1-5; 9 positions match TRBD1. CDR1 is SNHLY, CDR2 FYNNEI, per germline. The CDR3 runs to 14 residues. CDR3 nucleotides: TGTGCTAGCCCTGGGACAGGGCAGTATCAGCCCCAGCATTTT. Its translation is CASPGTGQYQPQHF.

The chain joins TRBV19 to TRBJ1-1; D perhaps matches TRBD1 (5 bases). Trimming stripped 4 bases from V and 9 bases from J, with 12 bases between. The germline CDR1 and CDR2 sequences are LNHDA and SQIVND (reference sequence). This CDR3 spans 12 amino acids. The CDR3 nucleotides are TGTGCCAGTAGTACTGGGGACCGACAAGCTTTCTTT. It yields the protein CASSTGDRQAFF.

This clonotype was counted at least ten times. V is TRBV7-8 and J is TRBJ2-2; tentatively, D is TRBD1 or TRBD2 (5 bases each). The V end was cut by 2 bases, the J end by 3 bases, with 10 bases between. CDR1 and CDR2 (germline): SGHVS, FQNEAQ. The CDR3 extends over 15 amino acids. This chain's CDR3 is CASSLRDAYTGELFF. CDR3 nucleotides: TGTGCCAGCAGCTTAAGGGACGCCTACACCGGGGAGCTGTTTTTT.

The chain couples TRBV11-1 to TRBJ2-2; weak D call: TRBD2 (6 bases). CDR1 is SGHAT, CDR2 FQDESV, per germline (reference sequence). The CDR3 loop spans 16 amino acids. V dropped 5 bases and J dropped 1 base, with 14 bases sitting between them. CDR3 residues: CASSTSEGGNTGELFF. CDR3 sequence (DNA): TGTGCCAGCAGCACTTCAGAGGGAGGGAACACCGGGGAGCTGTTTTTT.

This clonotype appeared a few times. J is TRBJ1-2 and V is TRBV20-1; tentative D call: TRBD1 (5 bases). Trimming removed 3 bases at V and 1 base at J, with 15 bases between. CDR1 DFQATT and CDR2 SNEGSKA come from the germline V gene (reference sequence). This CDR3 spans 15 amino acids. The chain's CDR3 is CSARGSGGDNYGYTF. The CDR3 DNA is TGCAGTGCTAGGGGAAGCGGGGGGGATAACTATGGCTACACCTTC.

This clonotype was recorded at least ten times. The chain carries TRBV7-2 and TRBJ2-5, with 16 bases aligning to TRBD2. Trimming at V came to 4 bases and at J to 4 bases, leaving 3 bases not matched to a gene. The CDR3 runs to 16 residues. CDR1 is SGHTA and CDR2 is FQGNSA in the germline V gene. CDR3 amino acids: CASSWGLAGGRETQYF. The CDR3 nucleotides read TGTGCCAGCAGCTGGGGACTAGCGGGGGGGCGAGAGACCCAGTACTTC. Complete variable domain (other parts from reference TRBV7-2 and TRBJ2-5): GAGVSQSPSNKVTEKGKDVELRCDPISGHTALYWYRQSLGQGLEFLIYFQGNSAPDKSGLPSDRFSAERTGGSVSTLTIQRTQQEDSAVYLCASSWGLAGGRETQYFGPGTRLLVL.

This chain uses TRBV5-1 with TRBJ2-5, with 10 positions matching TRBD2. The germline CDR1 and CDR2 sequences are SGHRS and YFSETQ. This CDR3 has 16 amino acids. The V gene end was trimmed by 3 bases and the J gene end by 1 base; junction bases not matched to a gene: 6. The CDR3: CASSWNLAGVQETQYF. The CDR3 DNA sequence: TGCGCCAGCAGCTGGAATCTAGCGGGGGTCCAAGAGACCCAGTACTTC. The entire variable domain, with the rest obtained from reference TRBV5-1 and TRBJ2-5, is as follows: KAGVTQTPRYLIKTRGQQVTLSCSPISGHRSVSWYQQTPGQGLQFLFEYFSETQRNKGNFPGRFSGRQFSNSRSEMNVSTLELGDSALYLCASSWNLAGVQETQYFGPGTRLLVL.

This chain links TRBV7-4 with TRBJ1-5, with a tentative D call TRBD1 (6 bases). The CDR3 totals 18 residues. Germline CDR1 is SGHVT and CDR2 is SQSDAQ. V shed 0 bases and J shed 8 bases, with 23 bases lying between them. The CDR3 DNA reads TGTGCCAGCAGCTTAGCGCTAAGTACGGAGGGGGAGGGGAAGCCCCAGCATTTT. Its protein is CASSLALSTEGEGKPQHF.